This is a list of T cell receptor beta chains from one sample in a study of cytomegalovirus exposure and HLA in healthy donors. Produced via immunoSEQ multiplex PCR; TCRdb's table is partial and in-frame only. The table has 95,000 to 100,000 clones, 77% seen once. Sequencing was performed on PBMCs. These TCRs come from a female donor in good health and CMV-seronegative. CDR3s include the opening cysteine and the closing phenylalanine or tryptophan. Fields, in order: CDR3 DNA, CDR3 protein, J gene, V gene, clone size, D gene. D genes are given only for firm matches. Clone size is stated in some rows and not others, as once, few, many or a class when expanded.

TGTGCCAGCTCACCTAGGGGTGAGACCGGGGAGCTGTTTTTT CASSPRGETGELFF TRBJ2-2 TRBV18 . .
TGTGCCAGCAGTCGGACAGGGGGCAATCAGCCCCAGCATTTT CASSRTGGNQPQHF TRBJ1-5 TRBV5-5 few TRBD1
TGTGCCACCAGCAGGCAGGGGGCAAGGTCCTACAATGAGCAGTTCTTC CATSRQGARSYNEQFF TRBJ2-1 TRBV15 . TRBD1
TGTGCCAGCAGTTACTCGGGACAAATCAATCAGCCCCAGCATTTT CASSYSGQINQPQHF TRBJ1-5 TRBV6-5 . .
TGTGCCAGCAGTCCCGGGGGGCTATCAGATACGCAGTATTTT CASSPGGLSDTQYF TRBJ2-3 TRBV6-6 . .
TGTGCTAGCAGCGCCCGGGACAGGGGGCTTGAGACCCAGTACTTC CASSARDRGLETQYF TRBJ2-5 TRBV7-7 . TRBD1
TGTGCCAGCAGTGAAGGGGGGATCCCGTTGCGGGGCTACACCTTC CASSEGGIPLRGYTF TRBJ1-2 TRBV25-1 . .
TGTGCCAGCCGTGTCGGGGCCGCGAGCCTAGCGGGAGGGGTCTTGGAGCAGTACTTC CASRVGAASLAGGVLEQYF TRBJ2-7 TRBV6-4 . TRBD2
TGTGCCAGCAGGCTTGACGGGACAGGGGCTACGTACGAGCAGTACTTC CASRLDGTGATYEQYF TRBJ2-7 TRBV6-6 . TRBD1
TGCGCCAGCAGCAAGGAACAGGGCTTCGGTGAAAAACTGTTTTTT CASSKEQGFGEKLFF TRBJ1-4 TRBV5-1 . .
TGTGCCAGCAGGGGGGAACAGGGGACTCAGCCCCAGCATTTT CASRGEQGTQPQHF TRBJ1-5 TRBV28 . TRBD1
TGTGCCAGCAGTGAAATCCTTGGCTACACCTTC CASSEILGYTF TRBJ1-2 TRBV6-1 . .
TGTGCCAGCAGTATAGACAGGAACCTAAATCAGCCCCAGCATTTT CASSIDRNLNQPQHF TRBJ1-5 TRBV6-1 . .
TGTGCCAGCAGACAGGGGGCCCGCTATGGCTACACCTTC CASRQGARYGYTF TRBJ1-2 TRBV25-1 . TRBD1
TGTGCCAGCAGCGTAGATGGAACAGGGATGAACACTGAAGCTTTCTTT CASSVDGTGMNTEAFF TRBJ1-1 TRBV9 . .
TGTGCCAGCAGCTTCAACAGGGATGAAGCCCAGCATTTT CASSFNRDEAQHF TRBJ1-5 TRBV5-5 . .
TGTGCCAGCACCCTGGACAGGGTAGACAATGAGCAGTTCTTC CASTLDRVDNEQFF TRBJ2-1 TRBV6-6 . TRBD1
TGTGCCAGCAGCAAAGGGACAGCGGGGGGGTTGGAGACCCAGTACTTC CASSKGTAGGLETQYF TRBJ2-5 TRBV21-1 . .
TGTGCCTGGAGTGGCGGGGTGGGCACGGAAGAGACCCAGTACTTC CAWSGGVGTEETQYF TRBJ2-5 TRBV30 . .
TGTGCCAGTAGTATTCGGTTAAACACCGGGGAGCTGTTTTTT CASSIRLNTGELFF TRBJ2-2 TRBV19 few .
TGTGCTAGCAGCTTAGCGACTAGCGGGGGGCAAAATGAGCAGTTCTTC CASSLATSGGQNEQFF TRBJ2-1 TRBV7-7 once TRBD2
TGTGCCAGCAGCGTAGGGGCAGGCAATCAGCCCCAGCATTTT CASSVGAGNQPQHF TRBJ1-5 TRBV9 . .
TGTGCCAGCAGCTTAGGATGGGACAGGGGGCGGTGGAACTATGGCTACACCTTC CASSLGWDRGRWNYGYTF TRBJ1-2 TRBV7-2 . TRBD1
TGTGCCAGCAGCTTCGGAACGGGAGGGCCCTCGGATGAGCAGTTCTTC CASSFGTGGPSDEQFF TRBJ2-1 TRBV7-9 . TRBD2
TGTGCCAGCAGCTTAGTCCGAGGGACAGGGTCCTCTGGAAACACCATATATTTT CASSLVRGTGSSGNTIYF TRBJ1-3 TRBV7-9 . TRBD1
TGTGCCAGCAGCGTCGGGACAGCTATGAACACTGAAGCTTTCTTT CASSVGTAMNTEAFF TRBJ1-1 TRBV7-9 few TRBD1
TGTGCCAGCAGCGGCGGGGGAGGGGAATTCGGAACTGAAGCTTTCTTT CASSGGGGEFGTEAFF TRBJ1-1 TRBV9 . .
TGCGCCAGCAGCCAAATGAGGGGGCTGGAGAATCAGCCCCAGCATTTT CASSQMRGLENQPQHF TRBJ1-5 TRBV4-1 . TRBD1
TGTGCCAGCAGCCAGATAAAGCCCCTGAACAATGAGCAGTTCTTC CASSQIKPLNNEQFF TRBJ2-1 TRBV14 . .
TGTGCCTGGAGCGCGGGAGTATATAGCAATCAGCCCCAGCATTTT CAWSAGVYSNQPQHF TRBJ1-5 TRBV30 . .
TGTGCCAGCACCACCCATGGGACAGGGATCTACGAGCAGTACTTC CASTTHGTGIYEQYF TRBJ2-7 TRBV28 . TRBD1
TGTGCCAGCAGCTCTGGACAGACCACTAACTATGGCTACACCTTC CASSSGQTTNYGYTF TRBJ1-2 TRBV7-9 . .
TGTGCCAGCAGTTTAGCAGGGTCCCCAGATACGCAGTATTTT CASSLAGSPDTQYF TRBJ2-3 TRBV28 . .
TGCGCCAGCAGCTTGGTAGGGGGCAGGAACTATGGCTACACCTTC CASSLVGGRNYGYTF TRBJ1-2 TRBV5-1 . TRBD1
TGTGCCAGCAGGCCCGTCCCAGGGGCGACTGGGGCCAACGTCCTGACTTTC CASRPVPGATGANVLTF TRBJ2-6 TRBV28 . .
TGTGCCAGCACGCCGGGACTAGGCGTGACCAATGAGCAGTTCTTC CASTPGLGVTNEQFF TRBJ2-1 TRBV7-2 . TRBD2
TGTGCCAGCATACGGGACAGGGGGTCCGTGGGAAACACCATATATTTT CASIRDRGSVGNTIYF TRBJ1-3 TRBV6-6 once TRBD1
TGCGCCAGCAGTGAGTCAGACAGGGGTGGCGAGCAGTACTTC CASSESDRGGEQYF TRBJ2-7 TRBV10-1 . TRBD1
TGTGCCAGTAGGCGACTAGCGGGGGACCAAGAGACCCAGTACTTC CASRRLAGDQETQYF TRBJ2-5 TRBV19 . TRBD2
TGCAGCGCTGAACCGGGACTCCCCTCCTACGAGCAGTACTTC CSAEPGLPSYEQYF TRBJ2-7 TRBV29-1 . .